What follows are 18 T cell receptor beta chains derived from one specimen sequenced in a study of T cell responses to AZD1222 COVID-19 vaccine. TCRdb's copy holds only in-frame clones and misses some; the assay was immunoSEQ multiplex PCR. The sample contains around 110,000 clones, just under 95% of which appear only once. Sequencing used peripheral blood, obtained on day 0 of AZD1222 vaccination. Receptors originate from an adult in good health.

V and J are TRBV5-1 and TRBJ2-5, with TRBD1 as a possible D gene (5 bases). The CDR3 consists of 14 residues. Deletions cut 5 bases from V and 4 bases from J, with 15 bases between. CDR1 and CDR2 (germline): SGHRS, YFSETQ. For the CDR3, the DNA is TGCGCCAGCAGGGACATTTCAGGCGCAGAGACCCAGTACTTC. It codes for CASRDISGAETQYF. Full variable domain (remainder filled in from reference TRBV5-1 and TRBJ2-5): KAGVTQTPRYLIKTRGQQVTLSCSPISGHRSVSWYQQTPGQGLQFLFEYFSETQRNKGNFPGRFSGRQFSNSRSEMNVSTLELGDSALYLCASRDISGAETQYFGPGTRLLVL.

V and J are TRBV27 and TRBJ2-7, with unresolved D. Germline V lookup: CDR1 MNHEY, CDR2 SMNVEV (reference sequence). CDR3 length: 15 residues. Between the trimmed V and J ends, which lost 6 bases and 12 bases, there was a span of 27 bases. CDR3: CASSPGLGPTHELYF. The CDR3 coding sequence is TGTGCCAGCAGCCCGGGCCTCGGCCCCACTCACGAATTGTACTTC.

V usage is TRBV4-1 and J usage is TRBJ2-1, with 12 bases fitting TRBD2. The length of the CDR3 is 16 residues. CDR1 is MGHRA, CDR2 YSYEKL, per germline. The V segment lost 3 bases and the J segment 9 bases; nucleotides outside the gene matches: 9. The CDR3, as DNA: TGCGCCAGCAGCCAGGATATTGGACTAGCGGGATTTGAGCAGTTCTTC. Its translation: CASSQDIGLAGFEQFF.

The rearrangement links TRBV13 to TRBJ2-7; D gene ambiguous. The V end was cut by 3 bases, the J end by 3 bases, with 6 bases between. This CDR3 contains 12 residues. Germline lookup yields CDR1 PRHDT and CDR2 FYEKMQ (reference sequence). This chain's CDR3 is CASSLWGYEQYF. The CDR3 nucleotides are TGTGCCAGCAGCTTGTGGGGCTACGAGCAGTACTTC.

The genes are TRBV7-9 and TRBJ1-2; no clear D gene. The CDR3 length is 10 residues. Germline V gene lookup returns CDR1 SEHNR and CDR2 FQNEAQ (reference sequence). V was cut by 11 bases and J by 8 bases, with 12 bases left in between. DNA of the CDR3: TGTGCCCTTTGGTACCCGGGCTACACCTTC. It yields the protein CALWYPGYTF.

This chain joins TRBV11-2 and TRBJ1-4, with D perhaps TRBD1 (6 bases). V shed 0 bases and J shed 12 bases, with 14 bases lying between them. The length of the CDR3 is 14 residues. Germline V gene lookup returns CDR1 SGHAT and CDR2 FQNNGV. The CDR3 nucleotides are TGTGCCAGCAGCTTAGAGCCAGGACCAGGGGAACTGTTTTTT. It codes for CASSLEPGPGELFF.

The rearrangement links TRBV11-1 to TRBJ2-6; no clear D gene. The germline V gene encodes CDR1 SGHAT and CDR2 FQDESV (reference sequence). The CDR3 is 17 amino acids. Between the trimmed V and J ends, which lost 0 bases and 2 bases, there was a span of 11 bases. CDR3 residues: CASSLAYTATGANVLTF. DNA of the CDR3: TGTGCCAGCAGCTTAGCCTATACCGCAACTGGGGCCAACGTCCTGACTTTC.

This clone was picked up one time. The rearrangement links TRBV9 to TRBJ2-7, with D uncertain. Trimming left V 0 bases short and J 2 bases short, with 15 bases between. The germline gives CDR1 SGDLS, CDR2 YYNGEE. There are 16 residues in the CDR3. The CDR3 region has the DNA TGTGCCAGCAGCGTAGAAGATTTGTCAACCCCCTACGAGCAGTACTTC. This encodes CASSVEDLSTPYEQYF.

CDR3 in DNA: TGTGCCAGTAGTACCGGGACTAGATCCGGGGAGCTGTTTTTT. It translates to CASSTGTRSGELFF. V usage is TRBV19 and J usage is TRBJ2-2; 8 nucleotides align to TRBD2. J gave up 6 bases and V 4 bases, and 4 bases lay outside the gene matches. There are 14 residues in the CDR3. Germline CDR1 reads LNHDA; CDR2 reads SQIVND (reference sequence).

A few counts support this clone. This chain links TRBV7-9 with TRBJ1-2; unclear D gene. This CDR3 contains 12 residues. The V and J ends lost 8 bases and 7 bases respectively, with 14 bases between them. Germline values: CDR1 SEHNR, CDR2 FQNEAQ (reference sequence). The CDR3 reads CASGLFPLGYTF. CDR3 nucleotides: TGTGCCAGCGGCCTATTTCCCCTTGGCTACACCTTC.

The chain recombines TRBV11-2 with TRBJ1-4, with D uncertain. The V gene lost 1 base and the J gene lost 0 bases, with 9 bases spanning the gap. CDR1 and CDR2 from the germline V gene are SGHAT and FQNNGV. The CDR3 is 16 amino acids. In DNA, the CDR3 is TGTGCCAGCAGCTTAGGACCCTATGCAACTAATGAAAAACTGTTTTTT. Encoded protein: CASSLGPYATNEKLFF.

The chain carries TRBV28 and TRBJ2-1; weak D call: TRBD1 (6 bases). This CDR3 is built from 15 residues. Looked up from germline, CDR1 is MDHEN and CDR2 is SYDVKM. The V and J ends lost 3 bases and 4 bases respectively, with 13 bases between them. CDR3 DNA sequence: TGTGCCAGCAGTTTTGTTCGTGGACAGTACAATGAGCAGTTCTTC. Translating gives CASSFVRGQYNEQFF.

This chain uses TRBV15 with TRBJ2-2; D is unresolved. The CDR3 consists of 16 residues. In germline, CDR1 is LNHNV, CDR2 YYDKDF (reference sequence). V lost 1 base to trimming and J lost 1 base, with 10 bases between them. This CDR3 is CATSRGIAENTGELFF. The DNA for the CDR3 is TGTGCCACCAGCAGAGGGATAGCCGAGAACACCGGGGAGCTGTTTTTT.

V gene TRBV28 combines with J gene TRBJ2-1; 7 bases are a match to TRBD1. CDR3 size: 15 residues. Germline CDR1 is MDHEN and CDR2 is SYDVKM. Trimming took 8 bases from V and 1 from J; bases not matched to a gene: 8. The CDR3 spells CASSQGESSYNEQFF. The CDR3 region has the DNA TGTGCCAGCTCCCAGGGGGAATCGTCCTACAATGAGCAGTTCTTC.

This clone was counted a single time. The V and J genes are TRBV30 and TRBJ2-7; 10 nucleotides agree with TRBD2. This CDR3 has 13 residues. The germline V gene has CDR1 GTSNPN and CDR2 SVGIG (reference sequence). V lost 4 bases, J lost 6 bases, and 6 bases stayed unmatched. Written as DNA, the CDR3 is TGTGCCTGGACAGCGGGAGGGTCCCTCGAGCAGTACTTC. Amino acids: CAWTAGGSLEQYF.

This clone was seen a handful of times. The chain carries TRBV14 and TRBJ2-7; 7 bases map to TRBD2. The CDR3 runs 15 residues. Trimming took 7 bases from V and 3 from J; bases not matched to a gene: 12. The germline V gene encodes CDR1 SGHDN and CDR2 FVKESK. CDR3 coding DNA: TGTGCCAGCACCTTACGACCCGGGACTATCTACGAGCAGTACTTC. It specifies CASTLRPGTIYEQYF.

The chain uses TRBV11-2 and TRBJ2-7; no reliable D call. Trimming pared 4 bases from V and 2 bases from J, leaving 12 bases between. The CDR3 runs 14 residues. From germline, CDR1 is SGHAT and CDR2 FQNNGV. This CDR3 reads CASSYQLTTYEQYF. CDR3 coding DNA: TGTGCCAGCAGCTATCAGCTCACTACCTACGAGCAGTACTTC. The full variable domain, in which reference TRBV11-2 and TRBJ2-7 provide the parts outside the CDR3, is EAGVAQSPRYKIIEKRQSVAFWCNPISGHATLYWYQQILGQGPKLLIQFQNNGVVDDSQLPKDRFSAERLKGVDSTLKIQPAKLEDSAVYLCASSYQLTTYEQYFGPGTRLTVT.

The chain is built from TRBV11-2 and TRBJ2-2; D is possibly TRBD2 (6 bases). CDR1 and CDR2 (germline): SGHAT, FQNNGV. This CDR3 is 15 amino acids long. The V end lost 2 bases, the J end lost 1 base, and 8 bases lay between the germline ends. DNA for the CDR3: TGTGCCAGCAGCTTATTCGGGAGGAACACCGGGGAGCTGTTTTTT. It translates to CASSLFGRNTGELFF.